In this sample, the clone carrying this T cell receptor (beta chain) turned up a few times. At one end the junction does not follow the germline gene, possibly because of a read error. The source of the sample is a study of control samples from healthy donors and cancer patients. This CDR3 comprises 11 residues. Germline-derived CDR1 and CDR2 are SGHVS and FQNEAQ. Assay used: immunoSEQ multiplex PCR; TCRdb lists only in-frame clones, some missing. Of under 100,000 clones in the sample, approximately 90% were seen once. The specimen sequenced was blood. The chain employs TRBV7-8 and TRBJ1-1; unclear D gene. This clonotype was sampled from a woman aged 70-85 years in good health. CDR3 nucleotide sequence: TGTGCCAGCAGCTTAAGTAACGACCCTAGCTTT. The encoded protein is CASSLSNDPSF.